Below, one T cell receptor (beta chain) is given with its context. In the source study's methods: From reference gene primer amplification, estimates of nucleated cell counts were derived. The repertoire was sequenced with immunoSEQ multiplex PCR; TCRdb's copy has only in-frame clones and lacks some. V, J and clone size are taken as reported in that table, and D and trimming were inferred from the DNA itself. The sample lists about 140,000 clones, about three quarters occurring once. These data are taken from a study of blood T cell repertoires in COVID-19. Overall study context: COVID-19 samples collected from the United States, Italy and Spain covered acute and convalescent phases. The analysed material was cDNA or gDNA that came from T cells, B-cell-depleted T cells, or PBMCs.

The CDR3 contains 14 residues. Germline CDR1 is MNHEY and CDR2 is SMNVEV (reference sequence). V lost 7 bases to trimming and J lost 6 bases; unmatched junction nucleotides: 7. The V and J genes are TRBV27 and TRBJ2-1; 9 bases agree with TRBD2. Sequences were obtained from peripheral blood. The TCR comes from an elderly man with acute or convalescent COVID-19. The chain's CDR3 is CASMPSGVLNEQFF. CDR3 sequence (DNA): TGTGCCAGCATGCCTAGCGGGGTCCTCAATGAGCAGTTCTTC.